Listed here is a single T cell receptor (beta chain). The germline gives CDR1 SQVTM, CDR2 ANQGSEA. The ends lost 5 bases at V and 3 bases at J; junction bases unmatched: 5. This CDR3 spans 14 amino acids. The sample is drawn from a study of response to subunit inactivated influenza vaccine. TCRdb reanalysed the RT-PCR reads using MiXCR and keeps one entry per CDR3 protein. Here the sample spans hundreds of thousands of distinct CDR3 sequences, about 14% being singletons. The rearrangement uses TRBV29-1 and TRBJ1-2; 11 positions agree with TRBD1. This sequence was found in a man aged 50 to 60 who received an inactivated influenza vaccine. The source material was PBMCs from blood, sampled 14 to 15 days before vaccination. The CDR3 spells CSVRGTGGDYGYTF. The CDR3 DNA follows: TGCAGCGTTCGGGGGACAGGGGGGGACTATGGCTACACCTTC.